This T cell receptor (beta chain) was captured by sequencing in a study of siplizumab effects on memory and regulatory T cells. General study findings and limits: Memory T cells appeared less diverse than naive cells, which seemed to contribute substantially to alloresponse. Mapping to unstimulated subsets was achieved for only a minor fraction of alloreactive clones.

This table comes from immunoSEQ multiplex PCR, and its TCRdb copy is limited to in-frame clones, with some not included. The sample holds more than 85,000 clones; more than 85% are singletons and the top ten take 0.32%. Points on this clone: Its antigen is as yet unknown.

What was sequenced was CD4+ T cells sorted from blood. This sequence was found in a human donor in good health.

The CDR3 reads CASSPPNQRETQYF. The DNA of the CDR3 is TGTGCCAGCTCACCACCGAATCAGAGAGAGACCCAGTACTTC. The chain is built from TRBV18 and TRBJ2-5; D is ambiguous. V was cut by 0 bases and J by 4 bases, with 9 bases left in between. The V gene's germline CDR1 is KGHSH and CDR2 LQKENI. This CDR3 has 14 amino acids. Supplemented by reference TRBV18 and TRBJ2-5, the full variable domain reads NAGVMQNPRHLVRRRGQEARLRCSPMKGHSHVYWYRQLPEEGLKFMVYLQKENIIDESGMPKERFSAEFPKEGPSILRIQQVVRGDSAAYFCASSPPNQRETQYFGPGTRLLVL.